The 20 T cell receptor beta chains in this list originate from one sample, sequenced in a study of regulatory and conventional T cells in RAG deficiency. Profiled with immunoSEQ multiplex PCR; TCRdb holds only in-frame clones, not every one. The sample contains roughly 8,500 clones, under 95% of which appear only once. The sorted regulatory T cells were CD4+, CD25-high and CD127-low, with genomic DNA sequenced. These sequences were also reported in another study, on regulatory T cells. That study adds: The PCR used 52 TRBV and 13 TRBJ primers.

Sequences were obtained from CD127- CD25+ CD4+ Tregs sorted from blood. The source of these receptors is a human donor in good health.

The genes are TRBV15 and TRBJ1-1, with TRBD1 matching over 8 bases. Per the germline V gene, CDR1 is LNHNV and CDR2 is YYDKDF (reference sequence). With 0 bases clipped from V and 5 bases from J, the junction kept 5 bases outside the gene matches. The CDR3 extends over 15 amino acids. CDR3 DNA: TGTGCCACCAGCAGAGACAGGGGGCCTAGGACTGAAGCTTTCTTT. Translation gives CATSRDRGPRTEAFF.

The V call is TRBV7-3, the J call TRBJ1-1; TRBD1 is a possible D gene (6 bases). The CDR3 has 13 amino acids. Trimming took 5 bases from V and 10 from J, leaving 17 bases between them. Germline V gene lookup returns CDR1 SGHTA and CDR2 FQGTGA. The CDR3 loop reads CASSQTGIQPAFF. The CDR3 coding sequence is TGTGCCAGCAGCCAAACAGGGATTCAGCCAGCTTTCTTT.

The V gene is TRBV9, the J gene TRBJ2-1; 9 bases map to TRBD1. CDR3 length: 17 residues. The germline CDR1 and CDR2 sequences are SGDLS and YYNGEE. Unmatched junction bases numbered 12, after V lost 0 bases and J lost 8 bases. The CDR3 reads CASSVGRRTGERDEQFF. CDR3 nucleotides: TGTGCCAGCAGCGTAGGAAGGCGGACAGGGGAAAGGGATGAGCAGTTCTTC.

This chain joins TRBV11-2 and TRBJ2-5, with 8 bases matching TRBD2. The germline V gene encodes CDR1 SGHAT and CDR2 FQNNGV. The ends lost 5 bases at V and 0 bases at J; junction bases unmatched: 14. This CDR3 contains 18 residues. In nucleotides, the CDR3 is TGTGCCAGCAGCGCCCGGCTCCTTAGCGGGAAGTACCAAGAGACCCAGTACTTC. This sequence encodes CASSARLLSGKYQETQYF.

CDR3 protein: CASSESWSYGYTF. DNA of the CDR3: TGCGCCAGCAGTGAGTCGTGGAGCTATGGCTACACCTTC. The J gene is TRBJ1-2, the V gene TRBV10-1; D uncertain. Trimming stripped 0 bases from V and 4 bases from J, with 6 bases between. The CDR3 consists of 13 residues. CDR1 and CDR2 from the germline V gene are WNHNN and SYGVQD (reference sequence).

The V and J genes are TRBV10-3 and TRBJ1-3, with a possible D match to TRBD1 (5 bases). Trimming pared 0 bases from V and 4 bases from J, leaving 16 bases between. This CDR3 has 17 amino acids. Looked up from germline, CDR1 is ENHRY and CDR2 is SYGVKD. The CDR3 nucleotides read TGTGCCATCAGTGAGTCCGACCAGCCTAAGGGGGGAAACACCATATATTTT. Amino acid sequence: CAISESDQPKGGNTIYF.

This clone showed up just a few times. The chain links TRBV5-5 to TRBJ1-5; TRBD1 matches 8 bases. The ends lost 4 bases at V and 7 bases at J; junction bases unmatched: 4. The germline V gene encodes CDR1 SGHKS and CDR2 YYEKEE (reference sequence). The CDR3 spans 13 residues. CDR3 sequence reads: CASSVQGGQPQHF. In nucleotides, the CDR3 is TGTGCCAGCAGCGTACAGGGGGGACAGCCCCAGCATTTT.

V is TRBV30 and J is TRBJ2-6; D unresolved. V lost 0 bases to trimming and J lost 4 bases, with 7 bases between them. The CDR3 runs 14 residues. The germline V gene encodes CDR1 GTSNPN and CDR2 SVGIG (reference sequence). CDR3 DNA: TGTGCCTGGAGTGTCCAGGCCGGGGCCAACGTCCTGACTTTC. This encodes CAWSVQAGANVLTF.

J is TRBJ2-3 and V is TRBV5-1; the match to TRBD1 covers 11 bases. V gave up 3 bases and J gave up 3 bases; unmatched junction bases: 0. Germline V gene sequence: CDR1 SGHRS, CDR2 YFSETQ. The CDR3 spans 14 residues. CDR3 nucleotides: TGCGCCAGCAGCTGGGACAGGGGGACAGATACGCAGTATTTT. Residues: CASSWDRGTDTQYF.

The genes are TRBV18 and TRBJ1-2; D is perhaps TRBD1 (6 bases). V was shortened by 2 bases and J by 6 bases, with 13 bases between the two germline ends. Germline-derived CDR1 and CDR2 are KGHSH and LQKENI. The CDR3 is 14 amino acids. Here the CDR3 reads CASSPTGLQNGYTF. The CDR3 DNA sequence: TGTGCCAGCTCACCAACAGGGTTGCAGAATGGCTACACCTTC.

The chain employs TRBV12-1 and TRBJ1-1. TRBV12-1 is recorded as a pseudogene. The CDR3 spans 17 residues. The CDR3 nucleotides read TGTGCCAGCAGCTTTCCGCCCCCGGGACTTGATAACACTGAAGCTTTCTTT. Amino acids: CASSFPPPGLDNTEAFF.

The chain uses TRBV6-5 and TRBJ2-2; weak D call: TRBD2 (5 bases). This CDR3 spans 16 amino acids. Germline V gene sequence: CDR1 MNHEY, CDR2 SVGAGI. With 2 bases removed from V and 4 bases from J, the gap between germline ends came to 14 bases. CDR3 protein: CASSYEAAASTGELFF. In DNA form, the CDR3 reads TGTGCCAGCAGTTACGAAGCGGCGGCTAGCACCGGGGAGCTGTTTTTT.

This CDR3 reads CASSSPGGEAFF. CDR3 nucleotide sequence: TGCGCCAGCAGCTCCCCGGGGGGTGAAGCTTTCTTT. This chain joins TRBV5-1 and TRBJ1-1; D is possibly TRBD1 (5 bases). This CDR3 has 12 residues. V gave up 3 bases and J gave up 7 bases, with 10 bases separating them. Germline V gene sequence: CDR1 SGHRS, CDR2 YFSETQ. Combining the CDR3 with reference TRBV5-1 and TRBJ1-1 gives the whole variable domain KAGVTQTPRYLIKTRGQQVTLSCSPISGHRSVSWYQQTPGQGLQFLFEYFSETQRNKGNFPGRFSGRQFSNSRSEMNVSTLELGDSALYLCASSSPGGEAFFGQGTRLTVV.

The J gene is TRBJ2-1, the V gene TRBV7-2, with TRBD2 matching 10 bases. V was clipped by 10 bases and J by 3 bases; unmatched bases: 9. The CDR3 contains 15 residues. The germline CDR1 and CDR2 sequences are SGHTA and FQGNSA. The CDR3 coding sequence is TGTGCCACCCATAGCGGGAGGTCCTTCTACAATGAGCAGTTCTTC. The encoded protein is CATHSGRSFYNEQFF.

The V and J genes are TRBV7-2 and TRBJ2-3; TRBD2 is a possible D gene (6 bases). From germline, CDR1 is SGHTA and CDR2 FQGNSA. The CDR3 loop spans 15 amino acids. Trimming stripped 5 bases from V and 6 bases from J, with 18 bases between. CDR3 coding DNA: TGTGCCAGCAGCCTCGGGGGAGTGGGAGCGGATACGCAGTATTTT. It specifies CASSLGGVGADTQYF.

The chain has TRBV19 and TRBJ2-1, with 9 bases lining up with TRBD1. Germline values: CDR1 LNHDA, CDR2 SQIVND (reference sequence). This CDR3 spans 16 amino acids. V dropped 5 bases and J dropped 4; count of bases not matched to a gene: 9. CDR3 nucleotides: TGTGCCAGTAGTTTATTTTTTGGACAGGGGTACAATGAGCAGTTCTTC. Translating it yields CASSLFFGQGYNEQFF. Full variable domain (rest looked up from reference TRBV19 and TRBJ2-1): DGGITQSPKYLFRKEGQNVTLSCEQNLNHDAMYWYRQDPGQGLRLIYYSQIVNDFQKGDIAEGYSVSREKKESFPLTVTSAQKNPTAFYLCASSLFFGQGYNEQFFGPGTRLTVL.

The V call is TRBV4-3, the J call TRBJ2-1; the D is unclear. V lost 4 bases to trimming and J lost 5 bases, with 9 bases between them. Germline V gene data show CDR1 as LGHNA and CDR2 as YSLEER. The CDR3 covers 13 residues. CDR3: CASSRRLDNEQFF. CDR3 bases: TGCGCCAGCAGCCGCCGACTGGACAATGAGCAGTTCTTC.

The chain links TRBV6-1 to TRBJ2-7; 9 bases are a match to TRBD1. V lost 7 bases to trimming and J lost 2 bases; unmatched junction nucleotides: 6. Germline CDR1 and CDR2: MNHNS and SASEGT. The CDR3 is 14 amino acids. The chain's CDR3 is CASITGDRAYEQYF. CDR3 bases: TGTGCCAGCATTACAGGGGACAGGGCCTACGAGCAGTACTTC.

The V call is TRBV5-4, the J call TRBJ1-6; the match to TRBD1 covers 7 bases. V lost 4 bases to trimming and J lost 10 bases; unmatched junction nucleotides: 17. The CDR3 is 17 amino acids. The germline V gene has CDR1 SGHNT and CDR2 YYREEE (reference sequence). CDR3 sequence (DNA): TGTGCCAGCAGCCACCCTCGGCCGGGACAGCAAATATCACCCCTCCACTTT. Translating gives CASSHPRPGQQISPLHF. Full variable domain (missing parts from reference TRBV5-4 and TRBJ1-6): ETGVTQSPTHLIKTRGQQVTLRCSSQSGHNTVSWYQQALGQGPQFIFQYYREEENGRGNFPPRFSGLQFPNYSSELNVNALELDDSALYLCASSHPRPGQQISPLHFGNGTRLTVT.

The chain uses TRBV9 and TRBJ2-1; D ambiguous. Germline values: CDR1 SGDLS, CDR2 YYNGEE. V was shortened by 0 bases and J by 3 bases, with 10 bases between the two germline ends. The CDR3 is 15 residues long. CDR3 amino acids: CASSVVGQNYNEQFF. The CDR3 DNA is TGTGCCAGCAGCGTAGTTGGGCAGAACTACAATGAGCAGTTCTTC.